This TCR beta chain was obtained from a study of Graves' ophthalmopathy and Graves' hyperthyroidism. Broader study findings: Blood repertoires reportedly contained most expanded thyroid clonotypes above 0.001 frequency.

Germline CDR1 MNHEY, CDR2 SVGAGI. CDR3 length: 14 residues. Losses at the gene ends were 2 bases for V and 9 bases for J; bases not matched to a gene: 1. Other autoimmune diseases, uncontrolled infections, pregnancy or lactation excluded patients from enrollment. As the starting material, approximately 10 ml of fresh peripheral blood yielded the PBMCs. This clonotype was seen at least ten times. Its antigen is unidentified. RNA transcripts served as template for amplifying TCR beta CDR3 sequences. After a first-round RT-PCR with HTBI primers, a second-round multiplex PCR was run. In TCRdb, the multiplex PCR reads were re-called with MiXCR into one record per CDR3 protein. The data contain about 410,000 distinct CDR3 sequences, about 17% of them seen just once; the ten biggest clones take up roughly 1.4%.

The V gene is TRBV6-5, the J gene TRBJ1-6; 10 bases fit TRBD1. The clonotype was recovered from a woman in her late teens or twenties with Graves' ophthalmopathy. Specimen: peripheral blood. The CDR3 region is CASSYGTGASPLHF. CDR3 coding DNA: TGTGCCAGCAGTTACGGGACAGGGGCTTCACCCCTCCACTTT.